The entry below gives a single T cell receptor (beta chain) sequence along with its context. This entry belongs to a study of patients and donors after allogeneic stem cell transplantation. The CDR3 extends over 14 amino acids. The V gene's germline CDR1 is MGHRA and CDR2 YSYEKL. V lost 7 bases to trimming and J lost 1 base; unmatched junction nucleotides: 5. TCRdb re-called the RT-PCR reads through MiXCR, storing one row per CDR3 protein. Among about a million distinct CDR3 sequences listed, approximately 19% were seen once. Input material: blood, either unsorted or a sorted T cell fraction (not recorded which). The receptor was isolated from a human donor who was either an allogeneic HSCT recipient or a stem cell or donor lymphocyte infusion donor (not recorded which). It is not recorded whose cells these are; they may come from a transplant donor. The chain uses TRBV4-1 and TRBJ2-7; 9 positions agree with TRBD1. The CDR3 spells CASTLGQGSYEQYF. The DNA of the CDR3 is TGCGCCAGCACCTTAGGACAGGGGTCCTACGAGCAGTACTTC.